This entry is about one T cell receptor beta chain. Its antigen is not known. Amplification used 60 Vbeta primers and 13 Jbeta primers. How the authors handled the data: The count from a later analysis was some 76 million unique TCR beta chains, some 11 million of them shared. The table came from immunoSEQ multiplex PCR; TCRdb's copy has only in-frame clones and leaves some out. The V and J calls and clone size are taken from that table; D and trimming were inferred from the DNA. The sample yields over 120,000 clones, approximately 84% seen once. The ends lost 3 bases at V and 3 bases at J; junction bases unmatched: 5. CDR1 is SGHVS, CDR2 FNYEAQ, per germline. The CDR3 has 15 residues. These data belong to a study of cytomegalovirus exposure and HLA in healthy donors. Study-wide results and caveats: Earlier analysis found most TCR beta V segments productive about 87% or about 30% of the time. Looking again later, the authors saw that most CMV-associated TCR beta chains seemed HLA-restricted. In a later analysis, at a false discovery rate of 0.05, roughly 17,000 TCR beta sequences matched HLA alleles.

The receptor was derived from a man between 25 and 39 years old in good health and CMV-seropositive. The chain has TRBV7-6 and TRBJ2-1, with 7 bases lining up with TRBD1. The sequenced sample consisted of PBMCs. The CDR3 protein is CASSFTGAYYNEQFF. CDR3 nucleotides: TGTGCCAGCAGCTTTACAGGGGCTTACTACAATGAGCAGTTCTTC.